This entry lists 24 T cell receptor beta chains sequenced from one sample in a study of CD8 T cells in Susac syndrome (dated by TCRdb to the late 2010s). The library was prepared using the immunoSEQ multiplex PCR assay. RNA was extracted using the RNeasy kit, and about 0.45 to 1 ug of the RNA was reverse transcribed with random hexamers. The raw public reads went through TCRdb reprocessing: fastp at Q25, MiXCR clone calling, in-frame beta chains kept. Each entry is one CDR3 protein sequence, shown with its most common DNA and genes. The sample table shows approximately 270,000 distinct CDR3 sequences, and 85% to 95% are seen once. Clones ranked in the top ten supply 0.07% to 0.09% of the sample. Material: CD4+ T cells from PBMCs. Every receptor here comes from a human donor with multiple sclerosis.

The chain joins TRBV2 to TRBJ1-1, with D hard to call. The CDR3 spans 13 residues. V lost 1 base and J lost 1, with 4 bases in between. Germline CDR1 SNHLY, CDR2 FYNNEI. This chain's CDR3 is CASSEVTNTEAFF. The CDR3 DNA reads TGTGCCAGCAGTGAAGTGACGAACACTGAAGCTTTCTTT.

This CDR3 reads CASSLDGFSADYTF. The CDR3 bases are TGCGCCAGCAGCTTGGACGGATTTTCTGCCGACTACACCTTC. This chain joins TRBV5-1 and TRBJ1-2, with D unclear. V lost 0 bases and J 10 bases, leaving 16 bases between the germline ends. Germline CDR1 reads SGHRS; CDR2 reads YFSETQ. This CDR3 has 14 residues.

The CDR3 sequence: CASSATDRPEETQYF. For the CDR3, the DNA is TGTGCCAGCAGCGCAACAGACAGGCCAGAAGAGACCCAGTACTTC. The V call is TRBV9, the J call TRBJ2-5; TRBD1 is a possible D gene (6 bases). Trimming removed 3 bases from V and 3 bases from J, with 15 bases in between. CDR1 and CDR2 (germline): SGDLS, YYNGEE. The CDR3 runs to 15 residues.

The CDR3 coding sequence is TGTGCCAGTAGATTCCAGGGGGTCCCGGACATTCAGTACTTC. It translates to CASRFQGVPDIQYF. The chain is built from TRBV19 and TRBJ2-4, with 7 bases identical to TRBD1. The germline gives CDR1 LNHDA, CDR2 SQIVND (reference sequence). The CDR3 loop spans 14 amino acids. Trimming cost V 6 bases and J 8 bases; bases outside gene matches: 10.

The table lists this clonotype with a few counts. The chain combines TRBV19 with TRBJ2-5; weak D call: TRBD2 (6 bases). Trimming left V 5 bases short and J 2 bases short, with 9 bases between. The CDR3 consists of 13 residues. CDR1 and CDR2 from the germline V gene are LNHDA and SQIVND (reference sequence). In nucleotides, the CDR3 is TGTGCCAGTAGTGGTGGAGGGCAAGAGACCCAGTACTTC. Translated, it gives CASSGGGQETQYF.

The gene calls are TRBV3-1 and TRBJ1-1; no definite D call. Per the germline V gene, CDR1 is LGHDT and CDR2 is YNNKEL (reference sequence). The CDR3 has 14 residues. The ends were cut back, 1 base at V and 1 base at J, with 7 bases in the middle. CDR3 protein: CASSQVGSNTEAFF. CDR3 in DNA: TGTGCCAGCAGCCAAGTAGGTTCGAACACTGAAGCTTTCTTT.

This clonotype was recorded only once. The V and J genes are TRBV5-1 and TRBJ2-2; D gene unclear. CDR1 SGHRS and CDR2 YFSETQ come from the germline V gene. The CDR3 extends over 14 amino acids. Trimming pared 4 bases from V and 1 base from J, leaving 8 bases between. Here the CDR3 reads CASSPNLNTGELFF. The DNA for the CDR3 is TGCGCCAGCAGCCCAAACTTGAACACCGGGGAGCTGTTTTTT.

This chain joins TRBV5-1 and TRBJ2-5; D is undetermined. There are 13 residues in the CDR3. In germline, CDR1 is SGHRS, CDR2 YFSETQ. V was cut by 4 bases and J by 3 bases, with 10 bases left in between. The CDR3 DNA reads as TGCGCCAGCAGCCCTACTCACAAAGAGACCCAGTACTTC. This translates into CASSPTHKETQYF.

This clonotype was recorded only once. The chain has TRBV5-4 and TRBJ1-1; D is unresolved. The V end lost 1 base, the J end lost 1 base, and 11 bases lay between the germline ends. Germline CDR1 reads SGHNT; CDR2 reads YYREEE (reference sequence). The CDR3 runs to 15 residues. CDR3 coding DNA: TGTGCCAGCAGCTTGCGTGGGGTAGGGAACACTGAAGCTTTCTTT. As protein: CASSLRGVGNTEAFF.

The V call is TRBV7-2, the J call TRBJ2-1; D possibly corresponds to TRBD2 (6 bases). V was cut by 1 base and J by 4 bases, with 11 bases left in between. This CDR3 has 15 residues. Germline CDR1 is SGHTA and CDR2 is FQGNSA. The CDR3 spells CASSLVAGLYNEQFF. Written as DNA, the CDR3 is TGTGCCAGCAGCTTAGTGGCGGGGTTGTACAATGAGCAGTTCTTC.

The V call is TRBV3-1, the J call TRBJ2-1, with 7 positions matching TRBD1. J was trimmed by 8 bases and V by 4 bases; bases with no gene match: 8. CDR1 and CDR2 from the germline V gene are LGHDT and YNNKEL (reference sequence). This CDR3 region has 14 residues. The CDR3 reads CASSLVGGRYEQFF. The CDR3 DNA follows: TGTGCCAGCAGCCTAGTAGGGGGCCGGTATGAGCAGTTCTTC.

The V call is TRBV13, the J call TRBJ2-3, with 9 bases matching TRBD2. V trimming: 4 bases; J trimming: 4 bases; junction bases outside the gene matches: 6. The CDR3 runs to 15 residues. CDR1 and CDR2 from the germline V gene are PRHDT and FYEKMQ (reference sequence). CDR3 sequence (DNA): TGTGCCAGCAGCTACGGACTAGCGATGTCAGATACGCAGTATTTT. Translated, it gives CASSYGLAMSDTQYF.

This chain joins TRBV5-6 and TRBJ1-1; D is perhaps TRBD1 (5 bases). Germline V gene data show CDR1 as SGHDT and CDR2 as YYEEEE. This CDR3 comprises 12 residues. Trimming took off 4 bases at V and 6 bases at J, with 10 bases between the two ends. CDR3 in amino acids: CASSDAGPEAFF. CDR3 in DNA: TGTGCCAGCAGCGACGCAGGGCCTGAAGCTTTCTTT.

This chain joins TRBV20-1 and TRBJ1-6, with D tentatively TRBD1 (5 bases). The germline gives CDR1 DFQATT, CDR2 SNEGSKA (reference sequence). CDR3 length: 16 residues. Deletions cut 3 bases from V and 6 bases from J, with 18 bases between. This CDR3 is CSASDSGIGVNSPLHF. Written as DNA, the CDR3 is TGCAGTGCTAGTGACAGTGGGATAGGTGTTAATTCACCCCTCCACTTT.

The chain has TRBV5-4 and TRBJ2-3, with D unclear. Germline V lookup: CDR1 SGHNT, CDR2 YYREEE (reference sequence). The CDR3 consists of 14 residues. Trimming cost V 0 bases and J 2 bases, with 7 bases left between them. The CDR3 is CASSLDLDTDTQYF. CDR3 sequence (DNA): TGTGCCAGCAGCTTGGACCTCGACACAGATACGCAGTATTTT.

The CDR3 here is CSASSFLGSGTSYNSPLHF. The DNA of the CDR3 is TGCAGTGCTAGCTCTTTCCTCGGGTCAGGGACTTCGTATAATTCACCCCTCCACTTT. V usage is TRBV20-1 and J usage is TRBJ1-6; D is perhaps TRBD1 (5 bases). There are 19 residues in the CDR3. Germline V gene lookup returns CDR1 DFQATT and CDR2 SNEGSKA (reference sequence). Trimming removed 3 bases at V and 4 bases at J, with 25 bases between.

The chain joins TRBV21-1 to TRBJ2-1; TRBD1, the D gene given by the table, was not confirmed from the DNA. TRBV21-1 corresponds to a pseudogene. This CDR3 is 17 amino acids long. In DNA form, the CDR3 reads TGTGCCAGCAGCAAAGATAGGCCGGGACAGGGATACAATGAGCAGTTCTTC. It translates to CASSKDRPGQGYNEQFF.

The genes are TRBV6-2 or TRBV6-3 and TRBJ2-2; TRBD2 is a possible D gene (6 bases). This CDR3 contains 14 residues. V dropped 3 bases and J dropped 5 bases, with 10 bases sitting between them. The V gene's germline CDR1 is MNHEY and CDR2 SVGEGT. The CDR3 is CASSYRAGTGELFF. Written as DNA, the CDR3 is TGTGCCAGCAGTTATAGGGCGGGGACCGGGGAGCTGTTTTTT.

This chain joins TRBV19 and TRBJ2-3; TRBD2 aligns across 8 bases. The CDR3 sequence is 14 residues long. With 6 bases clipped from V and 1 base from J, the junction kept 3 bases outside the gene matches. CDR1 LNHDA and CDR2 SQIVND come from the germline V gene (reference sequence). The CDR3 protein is CASSPTSGTDTQYF. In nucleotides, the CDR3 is TGTGCCAGTAGCCCGACTAGCGGCACAGATACGCAGTATTTT.

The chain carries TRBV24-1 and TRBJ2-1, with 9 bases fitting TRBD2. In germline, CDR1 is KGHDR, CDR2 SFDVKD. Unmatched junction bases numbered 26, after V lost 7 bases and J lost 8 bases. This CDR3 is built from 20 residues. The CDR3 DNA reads TGTGCCACCAGCCTCCCAAGGACCGGGATCGCAGCGGGAGGAGCGTATGAGCAGTTCTTC. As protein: CATSLPRTGIAAGGAYEQFF.

CDR3 coding DNA: TGTGCCAGCAGCCAATCTCGGGGGGGCCGAACGCAGTATTTT. Protein product: CASSQSRGGRTQYF. The chain links TRBV27 to TRBJ2-3; 8 nucleotides agree with TRBD2. The CDR3 sequence is 14 residues long. Trimming at V came to 6 bases and at J to 9 bases, leaving 11 bases not matched to a gene. Germline V gene lookup returns CDR1 MNHEY and CDR2 SMNVEV (reference sequence).

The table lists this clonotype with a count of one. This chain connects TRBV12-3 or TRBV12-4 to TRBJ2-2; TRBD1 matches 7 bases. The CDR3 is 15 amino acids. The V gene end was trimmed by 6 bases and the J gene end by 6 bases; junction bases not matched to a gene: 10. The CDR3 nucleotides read TGTGCCAGCAGCCCCATACAGGGGATCTCCGGGGAGCTGTTTTTT. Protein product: CASSPIQGISGELFF.

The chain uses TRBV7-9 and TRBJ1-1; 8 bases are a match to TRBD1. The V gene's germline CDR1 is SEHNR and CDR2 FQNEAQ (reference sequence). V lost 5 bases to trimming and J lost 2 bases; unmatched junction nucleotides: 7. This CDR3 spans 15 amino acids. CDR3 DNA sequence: TGTGCCAGCAGCCCACGGGACAGGAGAAACACTGAAGCTTTCTTT. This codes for CASSPRDRRNTEAFF.

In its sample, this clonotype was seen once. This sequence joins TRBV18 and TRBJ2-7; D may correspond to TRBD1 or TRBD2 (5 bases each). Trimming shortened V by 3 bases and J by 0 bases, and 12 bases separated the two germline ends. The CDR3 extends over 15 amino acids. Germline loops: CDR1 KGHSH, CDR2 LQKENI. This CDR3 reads CASSPGPVGSYEQYF. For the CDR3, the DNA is TGTGCCAGCTCACCGGGACCGGTGGGCTCCTACGAGCAGTACTTC. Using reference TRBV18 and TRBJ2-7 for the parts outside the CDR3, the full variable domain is NAGVMQNPRHLVRRRGQEARLRCSPMKGHSHVYWYRQLPEEGLKFMVYLQKENIIDESGMPKERFSAEFPKEGPSILRIQQVVRGDSAAYFCASSPGPVGSYEQYFGPGTRLTVT.